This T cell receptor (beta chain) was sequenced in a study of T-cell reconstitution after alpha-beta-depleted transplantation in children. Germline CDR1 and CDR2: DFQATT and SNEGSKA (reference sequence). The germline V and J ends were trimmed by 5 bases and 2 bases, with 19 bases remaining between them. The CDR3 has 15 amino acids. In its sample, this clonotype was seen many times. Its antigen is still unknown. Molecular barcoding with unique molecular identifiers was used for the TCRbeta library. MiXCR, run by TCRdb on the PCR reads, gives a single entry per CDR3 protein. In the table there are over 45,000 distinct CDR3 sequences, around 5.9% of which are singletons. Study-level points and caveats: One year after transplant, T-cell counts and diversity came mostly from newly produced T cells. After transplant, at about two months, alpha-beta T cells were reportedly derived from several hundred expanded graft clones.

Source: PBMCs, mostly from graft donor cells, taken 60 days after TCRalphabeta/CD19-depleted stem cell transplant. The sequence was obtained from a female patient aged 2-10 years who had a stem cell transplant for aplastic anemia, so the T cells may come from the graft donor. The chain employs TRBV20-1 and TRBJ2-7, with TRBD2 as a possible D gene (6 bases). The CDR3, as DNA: TGCAGTGCTGAACGGGGTCCAGCGGGCACCTACGAGCAGTACTTC. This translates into CSAERGPAGTYEQYF.